Listed below are T cell receptor beta chains from one sample, sequenced in a study of T cells in Graves' hyperthyroidism and ophthalmopathy. Each CDR3 protein is one row after TCRdb ran MiXCR on the multiplex PCR reads. Of around 610,000 distinct CDR3 sequences in the sample, 14% to 15% were seen once. The material sequenced was blood. These receptors were obtained from a middle-aged woman with Graves' ophthalmopathy. Both conserved end residues are part of each CDR3. A D gene is named only where the DNA matches it firmly. The size field is filled for only some rows; it gives once, few, many or a size class.

clone_size | j_call | v_call | d_call | cdr3_nt | cdr3_aa
many | TRBJ2-6 | TRBV6-2/TRBV6-3 | TRBD1 | TGTGCCAGCAGTTACGTCGGGACAGGGGTTGGGTCACCTTCTTCCAACGTCCTGACTTTC | CASSYVGTGVGSPSSNVLTF
NA | TRBJ2-7 | TRBV6-2/TRBV6-3 | NA | TGTGCCAGCAGTCTGTCAGATACCTACGAGCAGTACTTC | CASSLSDTYEQYF
many | TRBJ1-1 | TRBV7-9 | NA | TGTGCCAGCAGCCCGGTTTCAGAGGAATACACTGAAGCTTTCTTT | CASSPVSEEYTEAFF
few | TRBJ1-3 | TRBV30 | NA | TGTGCCTCTAAAAACTCTGGAAACACCATATATTTT | CASKNSGNTIYF
NA | TRBJ2-6 | TRBV12-3/TRBV12-4 | TRBD1 | TGTGCCAGCAATCTCCCGGGACAGTCCCCCTCTGGGGCCAACGTCCTGACTTTC | CASNLPGQSPSGANVLTF
few | TRBJ2-5 | TRBV6-4 | NA | TGTGCCAGCAGCCCTACCCTCGATGGGGGACAAGAGACCCAGTACTTC | CASSPTLDGGQETQYF
many | TRBJ2-7 | TRBV27 | NA | TGTGCCAGCAGTTGGTCAGGGGAGTCCTACGAGCAGTACTTC | CASSWSGESYEQYF
many | TRBJ1-1 | TRBV19 | TRBD1 | TGTGCCAGTAGCCCTCCCGGGACAGAGAACACTGAAGCTTTCTTT | CASSPPGTENTEAFF
many | TRBJ1-1 | TRBV29-1 | NA | TGCAGCGTTGAATGGATGGTGAACACTGAAGCTTTCTTT | CSVEWMVNTEAFF
few | TRBJ2-3 | TRBV29-1 | TRBD2 | TGCAGCGTGAAGGGGCTAGCGGGCGTCACAGATACGCAGTATTTT | CSVKGLAGVTDTQYF
NA | TRBJ2-7 | TRBV5-6 | NA | TGTGCCAGCAGCACGTACGCCTCCTACGAGCAGTACTTC | CASSTYASYEQYF
many | TRBJ1-1 | TRBV6-5 | NA | TGTGCCAGCAGTTACGGTTCGTCGGGGACCACTGAAGCTTTCTTT | CASSYGSSGTTEAFF
many | TRBJ2-7 | TRBV30 | NA | TGTGCCTGGACGGGACTCTCCGAGCAGTACTTC | CAWTGLSEQYF
many | TRBJ2-7 | TRBV20-1 | NA | TGCAGTGCTAGAGATCTGGCTGGCGTGCACGAGCAGTACTTC | CSARDLAGVHEQYF
many | TRBJ2-7 | TRBV15 | NA | TGTGCCACCAGCAGAGATCTCCCTTATCGCGAGCAGTACTTC | CATSRDLPYREQYF
many | TRBJ2-5 | TRBV7-2 | NA | TGTGCCAGCAGCGCCATGGCCAGCGGGCAAGAGACCCAGTACTTC | CASSAMASGQETQYF
many | TRBJ2-5 | TRBV5-6 | TRBD2 | TGTGCCAGCAGCCCGCCGGGACTAGGAGGGACCCAGTACTTC | CASSPPGLGGTQYF
NA | TRBJ1-1 | TRBV5-5 | NA | TGTGCCAGCAGCGAATGGACGGAAGCTTTCTTT | CASSEWTEAFF
many | TRBJ1-5 | TRBV2 | NA | TGTGCCAGCAGTGAAGAGATTGGGGTGGTGCAGCCCCAGCATTTT | CASSEEIGVVQPQHF
NA | TRBJ2-2 | TRBV6-1 | TRBD2 | TGTGCCAGCAGGCTGAGACTAGCGGCGAACACCGGGGAGCTGTTTTTT | CASRLRLAANTGELFF
NA | TRBJ2-7 | TRBV2 | TRBD1 | TGTGCCAGCAGTGGAGTGCCGGGACAGGGTAACTCCTACGAGCAGTACTTC | CASSGVPGQGNSYEQYF
many | TRBJ2-2 | TRBV6-5 | TRBD2 | TGTGCCAGCAGTTACGGACTAGCGGGAGGGCCGGACGGGGAGCTGTTTTTT | CASSYGLAGGPDGELFF
once | TRBJ2-5 | TRBV7-2 | NA | TGTGCCAGCAGCTTAGACAGGACCCTGGGGACCCAGTACTTC | CASSLDRTLGTQYF
NA | TRBJ2-5 | TRBV30 | NA | TGTGCCTGGAACGGAGGGCGACGGGAGACCCAGTACTTC | CAWNGGRRETQYF
NA | TRBJ1-1 | TRBV27 | NA | TGTGCCAGCAGTGAGTCGGGGGGAGTCGGTGAAGCTTTCTTT | CASSESGGVGEAFF
many | TRBJ1-1 | TRBV30 | NA | TGTGCCTGGAGTGTAATGGGGTATGAAGCTTTCTTT | CAWSVMGYEAFF
many | TRBJ1-1 | TRBV24-1 | TRBD1 | TGTGCCACCAAAGCATGGGACAGGGACACTGAAGCTTTCTTT | CATKAWDRDTEAFF
many | TRBJ1-2 | TRBV12-3/TRBV12-4 | TRBD1 | TGTGCCAGCAGCAGGGGGCTGGACTATGGCTACACCTTC | CASSRGLDYGYTF
NA | TRBJ2-2 | TRBV19 | TRBD1 | TGTGCCAGTAGTCAATGGACAGGCACCGGGGAGCTGTTTTTT | CASSQWTGTGELFF
few | TRBJ1-3 | TRBV19 | NA | TGTGCCAGTAGTAAGGCCCTGGGGTACTCTGGAAACACCATATATTTT | CASSKALGYSGNTIYF
few | TRBJ2-2 | TRBV7-3 | NA | TGTGCCAGCAGCTTATTAGGGGGTCCCGGGGAGCTGTTTTTT | CASSLLGGPGELFF
many | TRBJ2-5 | TRBV12-3/TRBV12-4 | TRBD2 | TGTGCCAGCAGGCCAGCACTAGCGGGAGGTGGGACCCAGTACTTC | CASRPALAGGGTQYF
many | TRBJ1-5 | TRBV28 | NA | TGTGCCAGCAGTTTATGGGGGGCGGGGCCCAATCAGCCCCAGCATTTT | CASSLWGAGPNQPQHF
many | TRBJ2-7 | TRBV11-3 | NA | TGTGCCAGCAGCTTAGATGGACTGCCCGAGCAGTACTTC | CASSLDGLPEQYF
many | TRBJ1-2 | TRBV7-6 | NA | TGTGCCAGCAGCTTATCCTCTGTCGGCACTAACTATGGCTACACCTTC | CASSLSSVGTNYGYTF
few | TRBJ2-7 | TRBV6-2/TRBV6-3 | TRBD1 | TGTGCCAGCAGTTACCCCGGGACAGGGCAGAACGAGCAGTACTTC | CASSYPGTGQNEQYF
few | TRBJ2-6 | TRBV27 | NA | TGTGCCAGCAGTTTTGTCGAGGAACCTGGGGCCAACGTCCTGACTTTC | CASSFVEEPGANVLTF
many | TRBJ1-3 | TRBV6-5 | NA | TGTGCCAGTCGTTACTCTGGAAACACCATATATTTT | CASRYSGNTIYF
few | TRBJ1-1 | TRBV3-1 | NA | TGTGCCAGCCGGGCTCGGGGGGGCGCGGTCACTGAAGCTTTCTTT | CASRARGGAVTEAFF